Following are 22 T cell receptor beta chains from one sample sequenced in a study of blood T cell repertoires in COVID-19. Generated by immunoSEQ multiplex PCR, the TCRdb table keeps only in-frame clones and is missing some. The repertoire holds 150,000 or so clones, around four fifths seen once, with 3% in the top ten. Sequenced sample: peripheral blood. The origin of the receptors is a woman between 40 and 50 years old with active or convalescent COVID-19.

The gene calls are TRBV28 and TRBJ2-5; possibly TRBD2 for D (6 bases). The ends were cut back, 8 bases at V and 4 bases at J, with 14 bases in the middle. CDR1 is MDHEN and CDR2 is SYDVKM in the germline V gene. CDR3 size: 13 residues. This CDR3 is CASYPGGGETQYF. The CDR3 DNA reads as TGTGCCAGCTACCCCGGGGGTGGAGAGACCCAGTACTTC.

The CDR3 nucleotides are TGTGCCAGCAGTTTTGTAGCGGGAGCCTTGGAGCAGTACTTC. Its translation is CASSFVAGALEQYF. The chain carries TRBV28 and TRBJ2-7; 9 nucleotides agree with TRBD2. Germline V gene data show CDR1 as MDHEN and CDR2 as SYDVKM. V lost 3 bases and J lost 7; bases outside the gene matches: 7. This CDR3 is built from 14 residues. Looking up the rest from reference TRBV28 and TRBJ2-7 gives the full variable domain: DVKVTQSSRYLVKRTGEKVFLECVQDMDHENMFWYRQDPGLGLRLIYFSYDVKMKEKGDIPEGYSVSREKKERFSLILESASTNQTSMYLCASSFVAGALEQYFGPGTRLTVT.

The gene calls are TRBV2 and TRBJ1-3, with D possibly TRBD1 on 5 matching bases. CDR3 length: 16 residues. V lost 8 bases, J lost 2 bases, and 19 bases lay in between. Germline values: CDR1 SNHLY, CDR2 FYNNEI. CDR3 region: CASFPKGRDAGNTIYF. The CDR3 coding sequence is TGTGCCAGCTTCCCAAAAGGGAGGGACGCTGGAAACACCATATATTTT.

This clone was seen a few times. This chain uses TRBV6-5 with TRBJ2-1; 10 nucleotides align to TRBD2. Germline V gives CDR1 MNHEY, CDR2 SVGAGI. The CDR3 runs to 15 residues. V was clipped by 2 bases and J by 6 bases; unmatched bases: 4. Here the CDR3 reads CASSYDSGGPNEQFF. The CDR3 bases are TGTGCCAGCAGTTACGATAGCGGGGGGCCCAATGAGCAGTTCTTC.

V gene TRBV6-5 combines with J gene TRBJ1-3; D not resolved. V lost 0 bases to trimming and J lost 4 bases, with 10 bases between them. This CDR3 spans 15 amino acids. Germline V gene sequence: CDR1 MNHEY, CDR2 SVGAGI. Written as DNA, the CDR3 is TGTGCCAGCAGTTACTCGAGGAGGTCAGGAAACACCATATATTTT. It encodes CASSYSRRSGNTIYF.

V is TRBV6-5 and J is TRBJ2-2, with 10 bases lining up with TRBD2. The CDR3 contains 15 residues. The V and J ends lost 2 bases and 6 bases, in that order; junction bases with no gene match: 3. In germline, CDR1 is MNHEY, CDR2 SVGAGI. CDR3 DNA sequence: TGTGCCAGCAGTTACAAACTAGCGGGACCCGGGGAGCTGTTTTTT. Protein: CASSYKLAGPGELFF.

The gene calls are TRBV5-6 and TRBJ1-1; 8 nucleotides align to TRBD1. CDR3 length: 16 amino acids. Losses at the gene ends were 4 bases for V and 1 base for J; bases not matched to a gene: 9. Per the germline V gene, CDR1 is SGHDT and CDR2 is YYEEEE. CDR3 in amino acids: CASSPRQGRGNTEAFF. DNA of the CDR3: TGTGCCAGCAGCCCAAGACAGGGGCGGGGGAACACTGAAGCTTTCTTT.

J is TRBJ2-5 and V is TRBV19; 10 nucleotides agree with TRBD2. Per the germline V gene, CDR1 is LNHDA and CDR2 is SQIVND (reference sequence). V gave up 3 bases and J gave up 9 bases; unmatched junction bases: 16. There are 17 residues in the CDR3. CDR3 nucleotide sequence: TGTGCCAGTAGTATGCCCCCCCCTAGCGGGAGAATGGTGGCCCAGTACTTC. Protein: CASSMPPPSGRMVAQYF.

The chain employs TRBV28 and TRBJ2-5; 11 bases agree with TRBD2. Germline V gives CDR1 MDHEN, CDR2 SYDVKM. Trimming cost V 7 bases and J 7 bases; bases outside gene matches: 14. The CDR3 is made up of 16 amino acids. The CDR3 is CASTTASSGRAGTQYF. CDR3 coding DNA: TGTGCCAGCACCACGGCTAGTAGCGGGAGGGCCGGGACCCAGTACTTC.

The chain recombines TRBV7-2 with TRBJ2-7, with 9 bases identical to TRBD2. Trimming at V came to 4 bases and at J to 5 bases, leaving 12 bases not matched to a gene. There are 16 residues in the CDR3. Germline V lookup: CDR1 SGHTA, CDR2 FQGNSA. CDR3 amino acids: CASSSSGTILRNEQYF. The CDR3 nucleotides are TGTGCCAGCAGCTCTAGCGGGACCATCCTTCGGAACGAGCAGTACTTC.

This chain's CDR3 is CASSYSSGGSTEAFF. The CDR3 nucleotides read TGTGCCAGCAGTTACTCGTCGGGGGGGAGTACTGAAGCTTTCTTT. This chain links TRBV6-5 with TRBJ1-1, with D possibly being TRBD1 (5 bases). V was cut by 0 bases and J by 5 bases, with 13 bases left in between. The CDR3 extends over 15 amino acids. The germline CDR1 and CDR2 sequences are MNHEY and SVGAGI.

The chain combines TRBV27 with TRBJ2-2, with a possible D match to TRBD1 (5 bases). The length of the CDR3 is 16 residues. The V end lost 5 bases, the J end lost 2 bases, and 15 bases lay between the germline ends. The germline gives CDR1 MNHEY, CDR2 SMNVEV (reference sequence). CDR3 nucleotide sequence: TGTGCCAGCAGTAGAGACCGCGACAGTAACACCGGGGAGCTGTTTTTT. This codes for CASSRDRDSNTGELFF.

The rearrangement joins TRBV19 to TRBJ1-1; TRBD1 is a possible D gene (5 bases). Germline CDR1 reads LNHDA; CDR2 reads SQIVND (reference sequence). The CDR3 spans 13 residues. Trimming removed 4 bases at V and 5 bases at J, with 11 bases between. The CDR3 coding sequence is TGTGCCAGTAGTAGACCACCAGGGACTGAAGCTTTCTTT. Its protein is CASSRPPGTEAFF.

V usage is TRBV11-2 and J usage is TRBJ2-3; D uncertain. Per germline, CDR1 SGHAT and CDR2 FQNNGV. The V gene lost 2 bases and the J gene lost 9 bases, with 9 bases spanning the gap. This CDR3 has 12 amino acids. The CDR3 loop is CASSLRSVTQYF. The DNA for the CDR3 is TGTGCCAGCAGCTTAAGATCGGTGACGCAGTATTTT.

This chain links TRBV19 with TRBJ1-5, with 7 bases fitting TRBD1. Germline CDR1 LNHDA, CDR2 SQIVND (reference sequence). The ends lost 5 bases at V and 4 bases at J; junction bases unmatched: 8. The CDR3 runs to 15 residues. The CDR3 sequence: CASSSWTGGNQPQHF. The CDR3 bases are TGTGCCAGTAGTTCCTGGACAGGAGGAAATCAGCCCCAGCATTTT. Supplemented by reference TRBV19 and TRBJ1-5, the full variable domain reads DGGITQSPKYLFRKEGQNVTLSCEQNLNHDAMYWYRQDPGQGLRLIYYSQIVNDFQKGDIAEGYSVSREKKESFPLTVTSAQKNPTAFYLCASSSWTGGNQPQHFGDGTRLSIL.

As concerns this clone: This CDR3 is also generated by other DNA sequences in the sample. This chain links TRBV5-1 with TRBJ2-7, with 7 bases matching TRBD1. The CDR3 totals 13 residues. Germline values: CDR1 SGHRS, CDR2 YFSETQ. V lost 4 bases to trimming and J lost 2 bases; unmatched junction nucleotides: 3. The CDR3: CASSTGQPYEQYF. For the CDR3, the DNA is TGCGCCAGCAGCACGGGACAGCCCTACGAGCAGTACTTC.

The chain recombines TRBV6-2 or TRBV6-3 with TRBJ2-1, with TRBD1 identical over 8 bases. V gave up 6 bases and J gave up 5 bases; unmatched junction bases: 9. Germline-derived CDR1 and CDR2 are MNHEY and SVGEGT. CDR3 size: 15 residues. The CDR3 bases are TGTGCCAGCAGCACCCGGGACAGGTCCAACAATGAGCAGTTCTTC. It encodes CASSTRDRSNNEQFF.

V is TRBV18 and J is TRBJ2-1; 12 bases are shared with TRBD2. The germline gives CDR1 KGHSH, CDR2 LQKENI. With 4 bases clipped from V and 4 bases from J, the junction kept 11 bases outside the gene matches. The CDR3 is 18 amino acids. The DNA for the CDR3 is TGTGCCAGCTCACTTCTCAAAGTGACTAGCGGGGGTTACAATGAGCAGTTCTTC. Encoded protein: CASSLLKVTSGGYNEQFF. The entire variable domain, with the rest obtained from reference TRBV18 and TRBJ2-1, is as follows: NAGVMQNPRHLVRRRGQEARLRCSPMKGHSHVYWYRQLPEEGLKFMVYLQKENIIDESGMPKERFSAEFPKEGPSILRIQQVVRGDSAAYFCASSLLKVTSGGYNEQFFGPGTRLTVL.

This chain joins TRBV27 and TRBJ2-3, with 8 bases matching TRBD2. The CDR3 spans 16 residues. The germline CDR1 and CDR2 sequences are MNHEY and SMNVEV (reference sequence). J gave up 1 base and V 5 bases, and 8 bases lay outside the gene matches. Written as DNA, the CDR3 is TGTGCCAGCAGTCCGACCGGGGGGGTAGGCACAGATACGCAGTATTTT. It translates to CASSPTGGVGTDTQYF.

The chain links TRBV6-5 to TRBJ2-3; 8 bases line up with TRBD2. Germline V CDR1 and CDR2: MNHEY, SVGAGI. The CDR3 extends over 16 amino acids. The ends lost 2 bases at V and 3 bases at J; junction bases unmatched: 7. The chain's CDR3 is CASSYLSGSGTDTQYF. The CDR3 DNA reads TGTGCCAGCAGTTACCTAAGCGGGAGCGGGACAGATACGCAGTATTTT.

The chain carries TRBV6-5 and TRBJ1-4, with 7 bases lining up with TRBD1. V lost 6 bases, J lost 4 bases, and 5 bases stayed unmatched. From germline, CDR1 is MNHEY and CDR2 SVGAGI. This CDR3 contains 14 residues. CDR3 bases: TGTGCCAGCAGCCCGACAGGGCTTAATGAAAAACTGTTTTTT. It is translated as CASSPTGLNEKLFF.

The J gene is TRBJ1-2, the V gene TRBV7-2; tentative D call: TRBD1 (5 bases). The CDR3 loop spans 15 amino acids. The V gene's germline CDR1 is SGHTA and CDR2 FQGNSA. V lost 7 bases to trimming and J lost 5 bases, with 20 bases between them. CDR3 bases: TGTGCCAGCACCCAAGTTCTTGGCCAGGGATATGGCTACACCTTC. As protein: CASTQVLGQGYGYTF.